A single sample gave rise to the 22 T cell receptor beta chains below, sequenced in a study of blood T cells in healthy people across ages. It was with a sample-barcoded 5' primer and a J-beta primer mix that a second PCR of roughly 7 to 12 cycles was run. TCRdb recomputed calls from the 5' RACE reads with MiXCR, one row per CDR3 protein. Among over 1,200,000 distinct CDR3 sequences listed, around 55% were seen once. The sequencing input was blood. These receptors were taken from a man aged 18 to 29 in good health.

This chain links TRBV29-1 with TRBJ2-3, with D perhaps TRBD1 or TRBD2 (5 bases each). The V and J ends lost 5 bases and 2 bases respectively, with 17 bases between them. The CDR3 is made up of 15 amino acids. CDR1 SQVTM and CDR2 ANQGSEA come from the germline V gene. As DNA, the CDR3 is TGCAGCGTTATGGGGGTAGTGGGTGCCACAGATACGCAGTATTTT. Translated, it gives CSVMGVVGATDTQYF.

This chain uses TRBV4-1 with TRBJ2-5; TRBD2 might be the D (6 bases). CDR1 MGHRA and CDR2 YSYEKL come from the germline V gene. Deletions cut 3 bases from V and 5 bases from J, with 13 bases between. There are 14 residues in the CDR3. DNA for the CDR3: TGCGCCAGCAGCCAGCACGGGACTCGGGAGACCCAGTACTTC. It translates to CASSQHGTRETQYF.

This chain joins TRBV20-1 and TRBJ1-4; no clear D. CDR3 size: 11 residues. Germline V CDR1 and CDR2: DFQATT, SNEGSKA (reference sequence). The V and J ends lost 6 bases and 1 base respectively, with 3 bases between them. The CDR3: CSALTNEKLFF. The CDR3 region has the DNA TGCAGTGCCCTAACTAATGAAAAACTGTTTTTT.

The J gene is TRBJ2-7, the V gene TRBV5-1, with D perhaps matching TRBD1 (5 bases). The V end lost 1 base, the J end lost 6 bases, and 11 bases lay between the germline ends. In germline, CDR1 is SGHRS, CDR2 YFSETQ. The CDR3 loop spans 13 amino acids. The CDR3 nucleotides are TGCGCCAGCAGCTTGTCGGCTGGGGCCGAGCAGTACTTC. Translated, it gives CASSLSAGAEQYF.

The J gene is TRBJ1-2, the V gene TRBV6-5, with D hard to call. The CDR3 sequence is 15 residues long. The ends were cut back, 0 bases at V and 4 bases at J, with 12 bases in the middle. Germline CDR1 is MNHEY and CDR2 is SVGAGI. The CDR3 nucleotides are TGTGCCAGCAGTTACTCGTCTGACAACCTCTATGGCTACACCTTC. Protein sequence: CASSYSSDNLYGYTF.

The chain links TRBV25-1 to TRBJ2-1; weak D call: TRBD2 (6 bases). CDR3 length: 15 amino acids. V was pared by 3 bases and J by 3 bases, with 12 bases between. CDR1 is MGHDK and CDR2 is SYGVNS in the germline V gene. The CDR3 DNA follows: TGTGCCAGCAGTGACGGAGGGGCCGTCTACAATGAGCAGTTCTTC. This encodes CASSDGGAVYNEQFF.

This rearrangement joins TRBV6-5 to TRBJ2-5; D may be TRBD2 (7 bases). Between the trimmed V and J ends, which lost 6 bases and 1 base, there was a span of 15 bases. CDR1 and CDR2 from the germline V gene are MNHEY and SVGAGI. This CDR3 has 15 residues. This chain's CDR3 is CASSPMAGAQETQYF. CDR3 nucleotides: TGTGCCAGCAGCCCTATGGCGGGGGCCCAAGAGACCCAGTACTTC.

This clonotype appeared a few times. The chain combines TRBV15 with TRBJ2-3; 8 positions agree with TRBD2. The CDR3 contains 15 residues. Germline V gene data show CDR1 as LNHNV and CDR2 as YYDKDF (reference sequence). The J segment lost 1 base and the V segment lost 8 bases, leaving 8 bases of the junction unmatched. The CDR3 loop is CATQLLADRTDTQYF. The CDR3 coding sequence is TGTGCCACCCAACTACTAGCGGACCGCACAGATACGCAGTATTTT. The full variable domain, completed using reference TRBV15 and TRBJ2-3, is DAMVIQNPRYQVTQFGKPVTLSCSQTLNHNVMYWYQQKSSQAPKLLFHYYDKDFNNEADTPDNFQSRRPNTSFCFLDIRSPGLGDTAMYLCATQLLADRTDTQYFGPGTRLTVL.

The chain has TRBV5-1 and TRBJ1-1; TRBD1 aligns across 8 bases. Trimming removed 4 bases from V and 4 bases from J; junction bases left unmatched: 6. The CDR3 is 14 residues long. CDR1 and CDR2 from the germline V gene are SGHRS and YFSETQ. The DNA of the CDR3 is TGCGCCAGCAGCAGCCCTACAGGGGGCACTGAAGCTTTCTTT. Translating gives CASSSPTGGTEAFF.

This clonotype was counted ten times or more. The V call is TRBV6-2 or TRBV6-3, the J call TRBJ2-3; D is ambiguous. Germline CDR1 reads MNHEY; CDR2 reads SVGEGT. There are 12 residues in the CDR3. Trimming took off 0 bases at V and 4 bases at J, with 2 bases between the two ends. The chain's CDR3 is CASSYSPDTQYF. The CDR3 DNA sequence: TGTGCCAGCAGTTACTCGCCAGATACGCAGTATTTT.

This sequence joins TRBV7-7 and TRBJ2-1; possible D gene TRBD2, 6 bases. Germline CDR1 and CDR2: SSHAT and FNYEAQ (reference sequence). CDR3 length: 14 amino acids. Deletions cut 4 bases from V and 7 bases from J, with 14 bases between. CDR3 coding DNA: TGTGCCAGCAGCTCCGGCTGGGGGACTAATGAGCAGTTCTTC. Translating it yields CASSSGWGTNEQFF. The full variable domain, in which reference TRBV7-7 and TRBJ2-1 provide the parts outside the CDR3, is GAGVSQSPRYKVTKRGQDVTLRCDPISSHATLYWYQQALGQGPEFLTYFNYEAQPDKSGLPSDRFSAERPEGSISTLTIQRTEQRDSAMYRCASSSGWGTNEQFFGPGTRLTVL.

The chain recombines TRBV11-2 with TRBJ2-1; D gene unclear. V shed 5 bases and J shed 5 bases, with 22 bases lying between them. Germline V gene sequence: CDR1 SGHAT, CDR2 FQNNGV. CDR3 length: 17 amino acids. CDR3 region: CASSLLRGSTKDNEQFF. The CDR3 nucleotides are TGTGCCAGCAGCCTCCTTCGCGGCAGCACGAAGGACAATGAGCAGTTCTTC.

This clonotype was seen a handful of times. The CDR3 sequence is CASSSGYNEQYF. Written as DNA, the CDR3 is TGTGCCAGCAGTTCCGGCTACAATGAGCAGTACTTC. The V gene is TRBV27, the J gene TRBJ2-1; no definite D call. The end of the DNA is better explained by TRBJ2-7, so the J call may be wrong. The germline V gene encodes CDR1 MNHEY and CDR2 SMNVEV (reference sequence). The length of the CDR3 is 12 residues.

CDR3 coding DNA: TGTGCCAGCAGTGAGGCGCGGGACTATGGCTACACCTTC. Translating it yields CASSEARDYGYTF. The V and J genes are TRBV2 and TRBJ1-2; D not resolved. Germline assignment: CDR1 SNHLY and CDR2 FYNNEI. V dropped 3 bases and J dropped 3 bases, with 8 bases sitting between them. The CDR3 extends over 13 amino acids.

Only a few counts were recorded for this clonotype. An end of the junction differs from the germline gene, which may be a read error. The V gene is TRBV7-9, the J gene TRBJ2-7; D possibly matches TRBD1 or TRBD2 (6 bases each). The CDR3 consists of 16 residues. CDR1 and CDR2 (germline): SEHNR, FQNEAQ (reference sequence). The CDR3, as DNA: TGTGCCAGCAGCTTAGCGCGTCGGGGGCCCTCCCACGAGCAGTACTTC. Residues: CASSLARRGPSHEQYF.

The CDR3 coding sequence is TGCAGCGTTGCGGAGACAGGGGTCCAAGAGACCCAGTACTTC. Amino acids: CSVAETGVQETQYF. The genes are TRBV29-1 and TRBJ2-5, with 8 bases aligning to TRBD1. With 4 bases clipped from V and 1 base from J, the junction kept 5 bases outside the gene matches. Germline assignment: CDR1 SQVTM and CDR2 ANQGSEA. This CDR3 contains 14 residues.

This sequence joins TRBV2 and TRBJ1-4, with D maybe TRBD1 (6 bases). Trimming took 5 bases from V and 7 from J, leaving 14 bases between them. CDR1 is SNHLY and CDR2 is FYNNEI in the germline V gene. This CDR3 has 14 amino acids. The CDR3: CASSMTGGVEKLFF. CDR3 DNA sequence: TGTGCCAGCAGTATGACAGGTGGGGTTGAAAAACTGTTTTTT.

The genes are TRBV5-6 and TRBJ2-7; TRBD2 agrees at 8 bases. Germline CDR1 reads SGHDT; CDR2 reads YYEEEE. Trimming at V came to 0 bases and at J to 3 bases, leaving 8 bases not matched to a gene. The CDR3 consists of 16 residues. This CDR3 is CASSLGSGSGVYEQYF. The CDR3 DNA follows: TGTGCCAGCAGCTTGGGCAGCGGGAGTGGGGTCTACGAGCAGTACTTC. The variable domain in full, completed from reference TRBV5-6 and TRBJ2-7, reads DAGVTQSPTHLIKTRGQQVTLRCSPKSGHDTVSWYQQALGQGPQFIFQYYEEEERQRGNFPDRFSGHQFPNYSSELNVNALLLGDSALYLCASSLGSGSGVYEQYFGPGTRLTVT.

The chain combines TRBV7-9 with TRBJ2-7; D gene uncertain. The better agreement between TRBJ2-5 and the DNA end casts doubt on the J call. The germline V gene has CDR1 SEHNR and CDR2 FQNEAQ (reference sequence). The CDR3 loop spans 13 amino acids. The CDR3 protein is CASSNYFRETQYF. The CDR3 DNA reads TGTGCCAGCAGTAATTATTTCAGAGAGACCCAGTACTTC.

The gene calls are TRBV27 and TRBJ2-7; TRBD2 aligns across 10 bases. CDR3 length equals 13 residues. Germline V gives CDR1 MNHEY, CDR2 SMNVEV (reference sequence). V shed 10 bases and J 0 bases; nucleotides not matched to a gene: 3. CDR3 amino acids: CATASGSSYEQYF. DNA for the CDR3: TGTGCCACCGCTAGCGGGAGCTCCTACGAGCAGTACTTC.

This clonotype was detected a few times. The chain combines TRBV7-2 with TRBJ2-1; 7 bases are shared with TRBD1. The germline V gene has CDR1 SGHTA and CDR2 FQGNSA. Trimming cost V 5 bases and J 9 bases; bases outside gene matches: 16. The CDR3 is made up of 16 amino acids. DNA of the CDR3: TGTGCCAGCAGCCCGACAGGGAACCATCTCTACGGTGAGCAGTTCTTC. This sequence encodes CASSPTGNHLYGEQFF. Combining the CDR3 with reference TRBV7-2 and TRBJ2-1 gives the whole variable domain GAGVSQSPSNKVTEKGKDVELRCDPISGHTALYWYRQSLGQGLEFLIYFQGNSAPDKSGLPSDRFSAERTGGSVSTLTIQRTQQEDSAVYLCASSPTGNHLYGEQFFGPGTRLTVL.

A remark on this clonotype: A read error may account for a junction end that differs from germline. The chain employs TRBV6-5 and TRBJ2-1, with D perhaps TRBD2 (5 bases). This CDR3 has 12 residues. Germline CDR1 reads MNHEY; CDR2 reads SVGAGI. CDR3 amino acids: CACSPGGETQFF. Written as DNA, the CDR3 is TGTGCCTGCAGCCCCGGTGGGGAGACCCAGTTCTTC.